The source of this TCR beta chain is a study of identical twins. TCRdb re-called the 5' RACE reads through MiXCR, storing one row per CDR3 protein. The profile covers roughly 470,000 distinct CDR3 sequences, with roughly an eighth appearing a single time and approximately 1% taken by the ten largest. Points on this clonotype: The junction and the germline gene differ at one end; a read error may be behind it.

The CDR3 covers 13 residues. Germline-derived CDR1 and CDR2 are LNHDA and SQIVND (reference sequence). The data also belong to a second study, concerning yellow fever vaccine responses in identical twins.

The clonotype comes from a woman in her late teens or twenties in good health. The chain is built from TRBV19 and TRBJ1-2; no reliable D call. The sample comprised CD4+ T cells sorted from blood. CDR3 amino acids: CASTSQAEYGYTF. For the CDR3, the DNA is TGTGCTAGTACCTCCCAGGCGGAATATGGCTACACCTTC.